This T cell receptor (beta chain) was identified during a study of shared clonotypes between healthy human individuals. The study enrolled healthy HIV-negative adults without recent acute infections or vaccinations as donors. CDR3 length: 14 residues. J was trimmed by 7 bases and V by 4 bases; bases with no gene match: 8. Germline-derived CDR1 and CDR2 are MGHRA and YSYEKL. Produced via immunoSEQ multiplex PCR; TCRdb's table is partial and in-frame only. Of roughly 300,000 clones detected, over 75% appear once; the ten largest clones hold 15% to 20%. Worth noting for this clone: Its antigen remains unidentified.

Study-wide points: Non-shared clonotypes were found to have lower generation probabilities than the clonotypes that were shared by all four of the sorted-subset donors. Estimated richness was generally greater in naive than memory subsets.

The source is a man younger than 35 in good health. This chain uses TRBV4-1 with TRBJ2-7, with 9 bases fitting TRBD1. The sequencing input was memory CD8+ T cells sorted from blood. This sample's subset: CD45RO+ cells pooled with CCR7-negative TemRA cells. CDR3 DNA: TGCGCCAGCAGCCTCCCGGGACAGGGAGCAGAGCAGTACTTC. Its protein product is CASSLPGQGAEQYF.